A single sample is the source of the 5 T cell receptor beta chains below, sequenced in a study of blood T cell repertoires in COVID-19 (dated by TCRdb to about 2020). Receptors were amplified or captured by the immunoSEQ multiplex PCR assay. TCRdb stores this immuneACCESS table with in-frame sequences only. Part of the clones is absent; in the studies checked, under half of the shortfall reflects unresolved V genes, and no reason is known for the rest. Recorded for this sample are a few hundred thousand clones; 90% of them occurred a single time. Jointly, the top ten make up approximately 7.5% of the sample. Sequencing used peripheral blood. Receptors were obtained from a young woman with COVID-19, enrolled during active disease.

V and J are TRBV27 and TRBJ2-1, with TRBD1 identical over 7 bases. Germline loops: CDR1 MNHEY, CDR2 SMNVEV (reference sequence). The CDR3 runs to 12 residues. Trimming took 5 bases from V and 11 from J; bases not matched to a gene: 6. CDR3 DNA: TGTGCCAGCAGTCTTACAGGGGCCCAGCAGTTCTTC. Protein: CASSLTGAQQFF.

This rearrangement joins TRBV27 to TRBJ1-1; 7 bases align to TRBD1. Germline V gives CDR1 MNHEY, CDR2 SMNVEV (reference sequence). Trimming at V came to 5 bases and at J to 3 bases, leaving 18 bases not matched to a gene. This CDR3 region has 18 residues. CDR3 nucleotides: TGTGCCAGCAGTCGCCTAATTCAGAGGGGGCAACTAGACACTGAAGCTTTCTTT. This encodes CASSRLIQRGQLDTEAFF.

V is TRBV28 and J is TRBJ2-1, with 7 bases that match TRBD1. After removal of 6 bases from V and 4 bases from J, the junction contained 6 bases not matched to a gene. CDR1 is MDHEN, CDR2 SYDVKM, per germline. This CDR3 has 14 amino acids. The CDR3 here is CASRDRASYNEQFF. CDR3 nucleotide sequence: TGTGCCAGCAGAGACAGGGCTTCTTACAATGAGCAGTTCTTC.

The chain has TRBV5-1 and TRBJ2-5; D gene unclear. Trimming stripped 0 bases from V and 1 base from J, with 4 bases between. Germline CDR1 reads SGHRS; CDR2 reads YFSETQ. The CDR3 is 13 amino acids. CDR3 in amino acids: CASSLGSQETQYF. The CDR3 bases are TGCGCCAGCAGCTTGGGCAGCCAAGAGACCCAGTACTTC.

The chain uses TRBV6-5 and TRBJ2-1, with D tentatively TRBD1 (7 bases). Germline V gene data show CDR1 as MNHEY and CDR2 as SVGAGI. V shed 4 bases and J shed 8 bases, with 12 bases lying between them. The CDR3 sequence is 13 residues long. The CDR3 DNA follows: TGTGCCAGCAGTTGGCAGGGGGGAGATGAGCAGTTCTTC. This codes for CASSWQGGDEQFF.